The rows below give T cell receptor beta chains drawn from one sample of a study of CD8 T cells in Susac syndrome. TCRdb redid the calling of the immunoSEQ multiplex PCR reads with MiXCR, one entry per CDR3 protein. Among over 150,000 distinct CDR3 sequences listed, roughly 94% were seen once. The sample consisted of CD4+ T cells from PBMCs. The source of these receptors is a human donor with Susac syndrome. Each CDR3 is given with its conserved first and last residue. The D gene is left open where the match is weak.

CDR3,DNA,D,J,V
CASSEVSGRSNNEQFF,TGTGCCAGCAGTGAGGTATCCGGGAGGTCCAACAATGAGCAGTTCTTC,TRBD2,TRBJ2-1,TRBV28
CASSLSSVNTEAFF,TGTGCCAGCAGTTTATCTTCAGTGAACACTGAAGCTTTCTTT,.,TRBJ1-1,TRBV12-3/TRBV12-4
CASSSLGDTQYF,TGTGCCAGCAGCTCCCTGGGAGATACGCAGTATTTT,.,TRBJ2-3,TRBV7-3
CASSEPGGYNEQFF,TGTGCCAGCAGTGAACCAGGGGGATATAATGAGCAGTTCTTC,TRBD1,TRBJ2-1,TRBV2
CASSRQIQETQYF,TGTGCCAGTAGTAGGCAGATTCAAGAGACCCAGTACTTC,.,TRBJ2-5,TRBV19
CASSLYTGGFDEQYF,TGCGCCAGCAGCTTGTACACAGGGGGCTTCGACGAGCAGTACTTC,TRBD1,TRBJ2-7,TRBV5-1
CASSDRLIEQYF,TGTGCCAGCAGTGACCGGCTTATAGAGCAGTACTTC,.,TRBJ2-7,TRBV6-1
CSAGPGKRQGMVGANVLTF,TGCAGCGCTGGCCCGGGTAAACGACAGGGTATGGTAGGGGCCAACGTCCTGACTTTC,TRBD1,TRBJ2-6,TRBV29-1
CASSLGTGVYNEQFF,TGTGCCAGCAGCTTGGGGACAGGGGTCTACAATGAGCAGTTCTTC,TRBD1,TRBJ2-1,TRBV5-4
CASSLGQGGYNEQFF,TGCGCCAGCAGCTTGGGGCAGGGGGGTTACAATGAGCAGTTCTTC,.,TRBJ2-1,TRBV5-1